This T cell receptor (beta chain) was identified during a study of blood T cell repertoires in COVID-19. Study context: The samples span acute and convalescent COVID-19 from the United States, Italy and Spain. Sample material is recorded as cDNA or gDNA derived from T cells, B-cell-depleted T cells, or PBMCs.

Authors' processing steps: Quantification of nucleated cells was approximated via reference gene primer amplification. The table came from immunoSEQ multiplex PCR; TCRdb's copy has only in-frame clones and leaves some out. That table furnishes V, J and clone size, whereas the DNA furnished D and trimming. The table records approximately 110,000 clones, roughly 80% of them present only once. The length of the CDR3 is 14 residues. V shed 5 bases, J shed 5 bases, and the junction held 6 bases outside the gene matches. Germline V gives CDR1 LNHDA, CDR2 SQIVND (reference sequence). The clonotype was recovered from a woman older than 75 with acute or convalescent COVID-19. Sequencing input: peripheral blood. The chain couples TRBV19 to TRBJ2-3, with 8 bases matching TRBD1. The CDR3 region has the DNA TGTGCCAGTAGTGCCCAGGGGGCGGTAGATACGCAGTATTTT. It encodes CASSAQGAVDTQYF.